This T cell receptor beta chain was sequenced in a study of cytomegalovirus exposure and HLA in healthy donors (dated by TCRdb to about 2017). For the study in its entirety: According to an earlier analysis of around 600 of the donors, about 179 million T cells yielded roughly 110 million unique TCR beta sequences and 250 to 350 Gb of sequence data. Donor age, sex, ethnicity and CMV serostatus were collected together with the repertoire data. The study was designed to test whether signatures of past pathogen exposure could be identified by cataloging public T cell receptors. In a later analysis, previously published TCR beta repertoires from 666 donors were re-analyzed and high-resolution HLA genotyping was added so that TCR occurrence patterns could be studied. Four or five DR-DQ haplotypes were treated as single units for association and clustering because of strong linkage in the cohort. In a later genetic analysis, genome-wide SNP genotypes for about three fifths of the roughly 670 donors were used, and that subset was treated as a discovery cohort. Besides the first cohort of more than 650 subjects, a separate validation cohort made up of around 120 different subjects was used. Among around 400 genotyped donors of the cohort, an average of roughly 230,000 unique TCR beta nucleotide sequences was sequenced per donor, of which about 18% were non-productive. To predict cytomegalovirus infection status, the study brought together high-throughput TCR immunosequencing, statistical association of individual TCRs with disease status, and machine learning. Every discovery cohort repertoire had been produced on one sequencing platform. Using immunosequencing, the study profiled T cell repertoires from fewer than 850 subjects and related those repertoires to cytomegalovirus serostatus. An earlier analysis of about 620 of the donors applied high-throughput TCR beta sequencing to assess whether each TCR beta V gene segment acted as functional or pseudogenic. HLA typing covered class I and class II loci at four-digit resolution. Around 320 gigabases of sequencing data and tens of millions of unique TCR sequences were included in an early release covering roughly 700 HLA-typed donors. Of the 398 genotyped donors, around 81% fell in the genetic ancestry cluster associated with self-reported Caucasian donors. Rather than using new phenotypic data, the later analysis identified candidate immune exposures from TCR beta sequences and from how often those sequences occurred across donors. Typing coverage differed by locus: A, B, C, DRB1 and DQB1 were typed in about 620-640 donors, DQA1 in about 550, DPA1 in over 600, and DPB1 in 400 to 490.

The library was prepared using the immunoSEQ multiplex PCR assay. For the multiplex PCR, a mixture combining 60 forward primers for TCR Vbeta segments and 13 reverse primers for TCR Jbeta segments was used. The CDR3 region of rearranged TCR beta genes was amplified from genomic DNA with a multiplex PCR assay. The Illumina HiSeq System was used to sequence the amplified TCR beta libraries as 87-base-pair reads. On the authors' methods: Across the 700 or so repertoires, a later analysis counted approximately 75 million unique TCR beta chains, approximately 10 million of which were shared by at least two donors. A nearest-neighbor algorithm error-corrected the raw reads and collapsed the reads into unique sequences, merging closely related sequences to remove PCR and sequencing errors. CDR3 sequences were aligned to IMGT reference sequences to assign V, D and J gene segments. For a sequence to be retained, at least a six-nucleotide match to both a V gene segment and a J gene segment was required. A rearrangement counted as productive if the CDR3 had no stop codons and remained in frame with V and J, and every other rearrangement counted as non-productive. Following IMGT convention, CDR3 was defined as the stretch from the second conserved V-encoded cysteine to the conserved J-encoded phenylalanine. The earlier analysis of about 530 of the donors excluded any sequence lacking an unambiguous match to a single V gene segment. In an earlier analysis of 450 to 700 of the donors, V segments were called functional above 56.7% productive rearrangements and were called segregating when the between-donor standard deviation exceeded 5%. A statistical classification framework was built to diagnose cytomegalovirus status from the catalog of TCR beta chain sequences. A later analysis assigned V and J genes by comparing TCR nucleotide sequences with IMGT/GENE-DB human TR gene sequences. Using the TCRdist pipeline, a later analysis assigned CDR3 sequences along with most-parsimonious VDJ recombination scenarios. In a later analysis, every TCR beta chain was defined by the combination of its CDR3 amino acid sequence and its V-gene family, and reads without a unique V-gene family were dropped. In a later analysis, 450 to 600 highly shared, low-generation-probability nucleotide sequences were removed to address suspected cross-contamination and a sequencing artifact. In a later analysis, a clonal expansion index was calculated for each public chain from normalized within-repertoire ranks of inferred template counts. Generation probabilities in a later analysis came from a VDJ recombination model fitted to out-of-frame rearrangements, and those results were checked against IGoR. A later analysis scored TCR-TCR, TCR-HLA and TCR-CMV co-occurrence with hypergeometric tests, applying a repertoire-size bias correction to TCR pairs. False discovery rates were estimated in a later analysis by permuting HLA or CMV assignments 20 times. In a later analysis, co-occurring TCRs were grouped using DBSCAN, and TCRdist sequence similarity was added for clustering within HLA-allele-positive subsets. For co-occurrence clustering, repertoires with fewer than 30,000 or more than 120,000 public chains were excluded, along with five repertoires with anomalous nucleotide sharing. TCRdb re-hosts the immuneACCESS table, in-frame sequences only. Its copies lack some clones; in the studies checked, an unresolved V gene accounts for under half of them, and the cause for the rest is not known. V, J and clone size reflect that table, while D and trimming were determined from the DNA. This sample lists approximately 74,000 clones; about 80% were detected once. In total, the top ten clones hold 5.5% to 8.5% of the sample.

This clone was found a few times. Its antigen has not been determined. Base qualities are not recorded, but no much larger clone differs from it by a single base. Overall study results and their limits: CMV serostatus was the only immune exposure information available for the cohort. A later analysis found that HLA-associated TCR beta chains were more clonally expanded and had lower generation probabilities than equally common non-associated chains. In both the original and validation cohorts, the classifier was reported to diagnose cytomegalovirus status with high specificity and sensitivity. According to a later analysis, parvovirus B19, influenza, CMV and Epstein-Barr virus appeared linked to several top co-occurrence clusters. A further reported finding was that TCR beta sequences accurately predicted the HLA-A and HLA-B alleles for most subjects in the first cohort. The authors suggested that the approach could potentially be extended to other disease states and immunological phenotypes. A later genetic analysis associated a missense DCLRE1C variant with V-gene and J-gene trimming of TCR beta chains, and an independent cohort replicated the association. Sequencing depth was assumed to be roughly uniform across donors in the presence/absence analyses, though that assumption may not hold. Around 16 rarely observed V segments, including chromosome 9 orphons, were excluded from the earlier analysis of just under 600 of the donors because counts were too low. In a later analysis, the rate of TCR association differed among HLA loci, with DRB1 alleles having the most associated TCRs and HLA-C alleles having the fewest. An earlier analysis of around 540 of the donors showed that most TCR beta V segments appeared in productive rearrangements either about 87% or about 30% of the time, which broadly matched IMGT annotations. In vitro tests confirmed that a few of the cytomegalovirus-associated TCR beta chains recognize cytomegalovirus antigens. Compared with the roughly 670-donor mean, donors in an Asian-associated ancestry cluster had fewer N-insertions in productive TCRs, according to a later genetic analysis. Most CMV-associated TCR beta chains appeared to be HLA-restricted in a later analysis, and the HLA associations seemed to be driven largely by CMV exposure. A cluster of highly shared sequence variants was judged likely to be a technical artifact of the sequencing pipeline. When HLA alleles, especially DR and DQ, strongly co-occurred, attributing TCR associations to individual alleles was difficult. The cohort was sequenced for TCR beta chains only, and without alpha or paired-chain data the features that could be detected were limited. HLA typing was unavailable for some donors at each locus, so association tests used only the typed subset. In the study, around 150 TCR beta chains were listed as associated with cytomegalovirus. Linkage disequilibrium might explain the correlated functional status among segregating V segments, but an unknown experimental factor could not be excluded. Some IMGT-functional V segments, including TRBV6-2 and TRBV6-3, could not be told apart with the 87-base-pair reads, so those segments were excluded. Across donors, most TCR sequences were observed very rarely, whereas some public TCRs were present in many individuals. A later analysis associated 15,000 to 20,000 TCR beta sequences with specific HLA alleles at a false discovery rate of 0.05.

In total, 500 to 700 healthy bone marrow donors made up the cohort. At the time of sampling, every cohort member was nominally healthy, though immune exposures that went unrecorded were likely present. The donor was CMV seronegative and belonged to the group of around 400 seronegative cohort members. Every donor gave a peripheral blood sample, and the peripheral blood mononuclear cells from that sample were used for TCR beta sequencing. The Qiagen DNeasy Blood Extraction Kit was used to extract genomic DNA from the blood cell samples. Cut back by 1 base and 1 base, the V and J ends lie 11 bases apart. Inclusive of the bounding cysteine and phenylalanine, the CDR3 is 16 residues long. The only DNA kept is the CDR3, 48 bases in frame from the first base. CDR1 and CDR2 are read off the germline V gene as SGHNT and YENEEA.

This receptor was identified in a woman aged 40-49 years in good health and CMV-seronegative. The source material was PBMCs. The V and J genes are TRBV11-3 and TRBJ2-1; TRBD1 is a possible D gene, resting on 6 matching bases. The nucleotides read TGTGCCAGCAGCTTAGGGACAGTACCATCCTACAATGAGCAGTTCTTC. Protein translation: CASSLGTVPSYNEQFF.